A single sample gave rise to the 15 T cell receptor beta chains below, sequenced in a study of identical twins. MiXCR was run by TCRdb on the 5' RACE reads, yielding one entry per CDR3 protein. The sample contains about 200,000 distinct CDR3 sequences, less than 8% of which appear only once. These data were likewise used in another study, on yellow fever vaccine responses in identical twins.

Source material: memory (CD45RO+) T cells sorted from blood. The receptors stem from a woman under 30 in good health.

This clonotype has more than one count but fewer than ten. V is TRBV10-3 and J is TRBJ2-7; 8 bases line up with TRBD1. The V gene end was trimmed by 6 bases and the J gene end by 6 bases; junction bases not matched to a gene: 13. The CDR3 covers 15 residues. CDR1 ENHRY and CDR2 SYGVKD come from the germline V gene. CDR3 region: CAIRGGGQAPLEQYF. For the CDR3, the DNA is TGTGCCATCAGGGGTGGGGGACAGGCCCCCCTCGAGCAGTACTTC.

The chain couples TRBV5-4 to TRBJ2-5; no firm D call. The CDR3 sequence is 15 residues long. V shed 4 bases and J shed 1 base, with 14 bases lying between them. Germline values: CDR1 SGHNT, CDR2 YYREEE (reference sequence). In DNA form, the CDR3 reads TGTGCCAGCAGCGCCGCCGGGTCACCCCAAGAGACCCAGTACTTC. Its protein product is CASSAAGSPQETQYF.

The chain links TRBV24-1 to TRBJ2-1; TRBD2 matches at 12 bases. With V trimmed by 4 bases and J by 0 bases, 3 bases remained unmatched. The CDR3 loop spans 17 amino acids. Germline lookup yields CDR1 KGHDR and CDR2 SFDVKD. The CDR3 region is CATSDPSGGASYNEQFF. The CDR3 nucleotides are TGTGCCACCAGTGACCCTAGCGGGGGGGCCTCCTACAATGAGCAGTTCTTC.

The CDR3: CASSYLAGHTYEQYF. In DNA, the CDR3 is TGTGCCAGCAGTTACTTGGCCGGACATACCTACGAGCAGTACTTC. The J gene is TRBJ2-7, the V gene TRBV6-2 or TRBV6-3; D might be TRBD1 (5 bases). From germline, CDR1 is MNHEY and CDR2 SVGEGT. The CDR3 is 15 amino acids. Trimming stripped 1 base from V and 2 bases from J, with 12 bases between.

This clonotype has ten or more counts. The chain joins TRBV20-1 to TRBJ2-3; 7 bases agree with TRBD2. The CDR3 length is 12 residues. Germline CDR1 reads DFQATT; CDR2 reads SNEGSKA (reference sequence). V shed 4 bases and J 5 bases; nucleotides not matched to a gene: 3. Here the CDR3 reads CSATLAGDTQYF. The CDR3 DNA is TGCAGTGCTACATTAGCGGGAGATACGCAGTATTTT.

This rearrangement joins TRBV6-2 or TRBV6-3 to TRBJ1-2; no clear D gene. Germline lookup yields CDR1 MNHEY and CDR2 SVGEGT. Trimming cost V 0 bases and J 10 bases, with 6 bases left between them. The CDR3 is 11 amino acids. DNA of the CDR3: TGTGCCAGCAGTTACTCGAGGTACTACACCTTC. Translating it yields CASSYSRYYTF.

In its sample, this clonotype was seen many times. This sequence joins TRBV20-1 and TRBJ1-4; D uncertain. Trimming pared 1 base from V and 6 bases from J, leaving 6 bases between. The CDR3 is 12 residues long. The germline V gene encodes CDR1 DFQATT and CDR2 SNEGSKA (reference sequence). CDR3 nucleotides: TGCAGTGCTAGAGGCACAGATGAAAAACTGTTTTTT. Protein product: CSARGTDEKLFF.

The CDR3 sequence is CAWVFSSGNTIYF. The CDR3, as DNA: TGTGCCTGGGTTTTCAGCTCTGGAAACACCATATATTTT. The V call is TRBV30, the J call TRBJ1-3; no clear D gene. This CDR3 is built from 13 residues. The ends were cut back, 5 bases at V and 0 bases at J, with 8 bases in the middle. Germline V gene sequence: CDR1 GTSNPN, CDR2 SVGIG (reference sequence).

The chain is built from TRBV27 and TRBJ2-7; D not certain. The CDR3 is made up of 15 amino acids. Looked up from germline, CDR1 is MNHEY and CDR2 is SMNVEV (reference sequence). The ends were cut back, 2 bases at V and 0 bases at J, with 11 bases in the middle. The CDR3 nucleotides read TGTGCCAGCAGTTTAGGACCCTTTCTCTCCTACGAGCAGTACTTC. The encoded protein is CASSLGPFLSYEQYF.

The chain couples TRBV7-8 to TRBJ1-1; D perhaps matches TRBD1 (6 bases). Germline CDR1 is SGHVS and CDR2 is FQNEAQ. Trimming cost V 4 bases and J 11 bases, with 20 bases left between them. This CDR3 is built from 14 residues. Here the CDR3 reads CASSSRGRGLEAFF. The CDR3 region has the DNA TGTGCCAGCAGCTCCCGGGGGCGGGGCCTGGAGGCTTTCTTT.

Ten or more counts support this clonotype. This chain connects TRBV7-2 to TRBJ2-7; the D is unclear. V was shortened by 5 bases and J by 6 bases, with 11 bases between the two germline ends. CDR1 is SGHTA, CDR2 FQGNSA, per germline. This CDR3 has 12 amino acids. In DNA, the CDR3 is TGTGCCAGCAGCCACCGACTTGGCGAGCAGTACTTC. It yields the protein CASSHRLGEQYF.

This clonotype was picked up many times. V is TRBV7-8 and J is TRBJ2-7; 7 bases line up with TRBD2. V was clipped by 7 bases and J by 6 bases; unmatched bases: 12. The CDR3 sequence is 14 residues long. The V gene's germline CDR1 is SGHVS and CDR2 FQNEAQ. The CDR3 nucleotides are TGTGCCAGCATCCTGGGGACTACACAGTTCGAGCAGTACTTC. Protein: CASILGTTQFEQYF.

This clonotype was detected ten times or more. V is TRBV20-1 and J is TRBJ1-3; D remains ambiguous. Germline CDR1 DFQATT, CDR2 SNEGSKA (reference sequence). V was shortened by 3 bases and J by 2 bases, with 8 bases between the two germline ends. This CDR3 region has 13 residues. The CDR3 sequence: CSASFLTGNTIYF. The CDR3 bases are TGCAGTGCTAGTTTTTTAACTGGAAACACCATATATTTT.

CDR3 sequence (DNA): TGTGCCAGCAGCCCGGGAGGCCTAGCGGGAGGCTCCGGGGAGCTGTTTTTT. Residues: CASSPGGLAGGSGELFF. The chain is built from TRBV5-4 and TRBJ2-2; 11 nucleotides align to TRBD2. CDR1 is SGHNT and CDR2 is YYREEE in the germline V gene (reference sequence). V trimming: 4 bases; J trimming: 6 bases; junction bases outside the gene matches: 11. The CDR3 covers 17 residues.

This clonotype was seen a handful of times. This chain connects TRBV27 to TRBJ2-5; 10 bases match TRBD2. Per germline, CDR1 MNHEY and CDR2 SMNVEV (reference sequence). This CDR3 is built from 15 residues. V was pared by 6 bases and J by 2 bases, with 6 bases of the junction left unmatched. CDR3: CASSTAGGRQETQYF. In DNA form, the CDR3 reads TGTGCCAGCAGCACAGCGGGAGGGCGGCAAGAGACCCAGTACTTC.